This T cell receptor beta chain was recorded in a study of PD-1 blockade in classical Hodgkin lymphoma. Stated time point: cycle 4 day 1 (C4D1), after 6 weeks of nivolumab. Following autologous stem cell transplantation, relapse occurred in every patient, and exposure to brentuximab vedotin varied. The germline gives CDR1 SGHAT, CDR2 FQNNGV. This CDR3 has 13 amino acids. The V and J ends lost 2 bases and 9 bases respectively, with 11 bases between them. The repertoire was sequenced with immunoSEQ multiplex PCR; TCRdb's copy has only in-frame clones and lacks some. The table lists some 21,000 clones, 85% of them singletons.

Sample: peripheral blood mononuclear cells (PBMCs), taken before the fourth cycle of nivolumab. This clonotype was obtained from a human donor with classical Hodgkin lymphoma. This chain uses TRBV11-2 with TRBJ2-1, with D perhaps being TRBD1 or TRBD2 (5 bases each). The CDR3 is CASSLTEGREQFF. As DNA, the CDR3 is TGTGCCAGCAGCTTAACCGAGGGGCGTGAGCAGTTCTTC.